The rows below give T cell receptor beta chains drawn from one sample of a study of cytomegalovirus exposure and HLA in healthy donors. Profiled with immunoSEQ multiplex PCR; TCRdb holds only in-frame clones, not every one. Found here are almost 200,000 clones, around 80% of them singletons; the top ten hold 4.4%. Sequenced material: PBMCs. All receptors come from a woman between 25 and 40 years old in good health and CMV-seropositive. Both conserved end residues are part of each CDR3. Fields, in order: D gene, J gene, V gene, clone size, CDR3 protein, CDR3 DNA. A D gene is named only where the DNA matches it firmly. The size entry is marked missing in some rows and otherwise reads once, few, many or a size class.

NA	TRBJ1-1	TRBV7-9	NA	CASSLVGRGDNTEAFF	TGTGCCAGCAGCTTAGTAGGCCGAGGAGATAACACTGAAGCTTTCTTT
NA	TRBJ1-4	TRBV4-1	NA	CASSLQQRSEKLFF	TGCGCCAGCAGCCTACAGCAGCGGAGTGAAAAACTGTTTTTT
TRBD1	TRBJ1-1	TRBV2	NA	CASSPRQGNTEAFF	TGTGCCAGCAGTCCTCGACAGGGAAACACTGAAGCTTTCTTT
TRBD2	TRBJ2-2	TRBV7-9	NA	CASSLGWDYNTGELFF	TGTGCCAGCAGCTTAGGTTGGGACTATAACACCGGGGAGCTGTTTTTT
TRBD2	TRBJ2-2	TRBV11-3	NA	CASGSVLAGYTGELFF	TGTGCCAGTGGATCGGTGCTAGCGGGATACACCGGGGAGCTGTTTTTT
TRBD2	TRBJ2-7	TRBV5-1	once	CASSPLTSGSYEQYF	TGCGCCAGCAGCCCCCTCACTAGCGGGAGCTACGAGCAGTACTTC
TRBD1	TRBJ2-7	TRBV2	NA	CASSVKGAGEQYF	TGTGCCAGCAGCGTAAAGGGGGCGGGCGAGCAGTACTTC
TRBD1	TRBJ1-4	TRBV7-9	NA	CASSARTGERSNEKLFF	TGTGCCAGCAGCGCCCGGACAGGGGAGAGGTCTAATGAAAAACTGTTTTTT
NA	TRBJ2-2	TRBV7-2	NA	CASSQHHTGELFF	TGTGCCAGCAGCCAACACCACACCGGGGAGCTGTTTTTT
NA	TRBJ1-1	TRBV15	NA	CATSRAGGSVEAFF	TGTGCCACCAGCAGAGCTGGGGGCAGTGTTGAAGCTTTCTTT
TRBD1	TRBJ2-1	TRBV2	NA	CASSGQGTYNEQFF	TGTGCCAGCAGTGGACAGGGTACCTACAATGAGCAGTTCTTC
NA	TRBJ1-2	TRBV5-8	NA	CASSFPAGGYTF	TGTGCCAGCAGCTTCCCCGCCGGTGGCTACACCTTC
TRBD1	TRBJ2-3	TRBV5-6	NA	CASSHGQGISDTQYF	TGTGCCAGCAGCCATGGACAGGGGATATCAGATACGCAGTATTTT
NA	TRBJ1-2	TRBV4-2	NA	CASSQGPLQNGYTF	TGTGCCAGCAGCCAAGGCCCTCTCCAGAACGGCTACACCTTC